The T cell receptor (beta chain) described here comes from a study of regulatory T cells in long-lasting Graves disease. Described time point: persistent/refractory GD, antithyroid drugs over 5 years with positive TRAb. PBMC RNA was the source of the TCR library. Germline CDR1 is SGHTA and CDR2 is FQGTGA. Trimming removed 8 bases at V and 6 bases at J, with 13 bases between. CDR3 size: 13 residues. In its sample, this clonotype was seen many times. Antigen: not known. TCR beta libraries were built with iRepertoire HTBI primers and Arm-PCR of CDR3 regions. TCRdb called the multiplex PCR reads again in MiXCR, with one record for every CDR3 protein. The sample holds fewer than 450,000 distinct CDR3 sequences, 20% seen once. Study outcomes and limitations: Persistent patients had more shared public clonotypes (around 3,000) than new patients (about 970).

Material: peripheral blood mononuclear cells (PBMCs), obtained when the disease was refractory, from a patient treated with antithyroid drugs. The receptor was isolated from a female donor with Graves disease. The V call is TRBV7-3, the J call TRBJ2-2; a possible D gene is TRBD1 (5 bases). The CDR3 is CASAKGPAGELFF. Written as DNA, the CDR3 is TGTGCCAGCGCCAAGGGGCCGGCCGGGGAGCTGTTTTTT.